This TCR beta chain was sequenced for a study of T cells in Graves' hyperthyroidism and ophthalmopathy. Study-wide background: The blood sample was taken at first diagnosis, before treatment began.

RNA transcripts served as the template for amplifying TCR beta CDR3 regions. First-round RT-PCR targeting the TCR CDR3 was performed with the HTBI primer set. TCRdb redid the calling of the multiplex PCR reads with MiXCR, one entry per CDR3 protein. The sample contains approximately 590,000 distinct CDR3 sequences, less than 20% of which appear only once. Study-level results: The model predicted ophthalmopathy a median roughly six months before onset.

CDR1 and CDR2 (germline): MNHEY, SMNVEV (reference sequence). The CDR3 loop spans 12 amino acids. V lost 6 bases and J lost 9, with 12 bases in between. This clonotype was counted many times. The target antigen is unknown. The clonotype comes from a woman aged 30 to 39 with Graves' hyperthyroidism. Sequenced: blood. The V call is TRBV27, the J call TRBJ2-1; possibly TRBD1 or TRBD2 for D (5 bases each). The CDR3 is CASRGEWREQFF. The CDR3 nucleotides are TGTGCCAGCAGGGGGGAGTGGCGTGAGCAGTTCTTC.